The table lists the clone carrying this TCR beta chain with a few counts. Germline lookup yields CDR1 MNHEY and CDR2 SVGAGI. Trimming took 4 bases from V and 6 from J, leaving 4 bases between them. This CDR3 is 11 amino acids long. Sequenced by immunoSEQ multiplex PCR; TCRdb stores in-frame clones only, minus some. The sample has over 150,000 clones, more than 80% seen once; the top ten hold 9% to 15%. The data derive from a study of blood T cell repertoires in COVID-19. This receptor was taken from a woman older than 75 with COVID-19, enrolled during active disease. Sequencing was done on a sample of peripheral blood. The V and J genes are TRBV6-5 and TRBJ1-5; D is uncertain. CDR3 DNA sequence: TGTGCCAGCAGTTCGCGTCAGCCCCAGCATTTT. Its translation: CASSSRQPQHF.